The sequence of this TCR beta chain was determined in a study of blood T cell repertoires in COVID-19. Overall study context: Samples came from the United States, Italy and Spain, spanning acute and convalescent COVID-19. T cells, B-cell-depleted T cells, or PBMCs provided the cDNA or gDNA that served as material.

As handled by the study authors: Estimated nucleated cell counts came from reference gene primer amplification. Data came from immunoSEQ multiplex PCR; TCRdb stores just in-frame clones and leaves some out. The V and J calls and clone size come from that table; D and trimming were worked out from the DNA. The data show 180,000 or so clones, 80% to 90% seen once. This CDR3 has 13 amino acids. V was trimmed by 5 bases and J by 7 bases, leaving 15 bases between them. CDR1 and CDR2 (germline): SNHLY, FYNNEI. The sequence was obtained from a man between 60 and 70 years old with acute or convalescent COVID-19. The sequenced material came from peripheral blood. The chain recombines TRBV2 with TRBJ2-7; a possible D gene is TRBD1 (6 bases). The CDR3: CASSTAGVGEQYF. CDR3 nucleotide sequence: TGTGCCAGCAGTACGGCAGGGGTAGGGGAGCAGTACTTC.